This T cell receptor beta chain was identified in a study of T cell responses to AZD1222 COVID-19 vaccine. TCRdb's table, derived via immunoSEQ multiplex PCR, lists solely in-frame clones and lacks some. The table includes some 140,000 clones, more than 85% detected once. The V end was cut by 0 bases, the J end by 8 bases, with 11 bases between. Germline V CDR1 and CDR2: SGDLS, YYNGEE. The CDR3 consists of 13 residues. The chain has TRBV9 and TRBJ1-1; D remains unclear. The source was peripheral blood, collected 28 days after the second AZD1222 dose. The receptor comes from an adult who received the AZD1222 COVID-19 vaccine. The CDR3 sequence is CASSVGAKPEAFF. DNA for the CDR3: TGTGCCAGCAGCGTAGGGGCAAAGCCAGAAGCTTTCTTT.